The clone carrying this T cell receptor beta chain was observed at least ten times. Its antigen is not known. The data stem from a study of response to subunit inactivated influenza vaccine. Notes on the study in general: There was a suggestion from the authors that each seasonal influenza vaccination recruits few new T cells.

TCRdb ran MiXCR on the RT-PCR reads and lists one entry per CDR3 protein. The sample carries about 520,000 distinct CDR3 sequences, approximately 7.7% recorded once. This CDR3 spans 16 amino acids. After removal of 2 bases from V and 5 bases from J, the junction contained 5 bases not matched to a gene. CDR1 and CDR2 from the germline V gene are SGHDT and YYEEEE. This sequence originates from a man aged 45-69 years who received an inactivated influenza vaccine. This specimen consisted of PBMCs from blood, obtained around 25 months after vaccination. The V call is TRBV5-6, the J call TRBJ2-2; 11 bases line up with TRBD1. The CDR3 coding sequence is TGTGCCAGCAGCTTTCGGACAGGGGGCTTGACCGGGGAGCTGTTTTTT. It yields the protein CASSFRTGGLTGELFF.